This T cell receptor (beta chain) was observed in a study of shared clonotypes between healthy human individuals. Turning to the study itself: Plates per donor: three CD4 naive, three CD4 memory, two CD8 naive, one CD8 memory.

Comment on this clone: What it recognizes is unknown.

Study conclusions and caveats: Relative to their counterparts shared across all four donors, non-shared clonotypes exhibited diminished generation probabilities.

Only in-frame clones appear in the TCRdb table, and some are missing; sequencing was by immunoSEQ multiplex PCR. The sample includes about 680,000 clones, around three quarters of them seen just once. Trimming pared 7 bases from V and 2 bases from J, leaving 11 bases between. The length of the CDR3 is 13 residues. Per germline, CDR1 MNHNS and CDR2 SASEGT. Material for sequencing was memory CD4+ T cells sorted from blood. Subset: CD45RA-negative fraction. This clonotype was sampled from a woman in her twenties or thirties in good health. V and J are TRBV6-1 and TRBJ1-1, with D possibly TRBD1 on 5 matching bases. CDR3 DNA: TGTGCCAGCACTAGGGGCCGTAACACTGAAGCTTTCTTT. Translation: CASTRGRNTEAFF.